The 9 T cell receptor beta chains listed next were all sequenced from one sample in a study of shared clonotypes between healthy human individuals. The method was immunoSEQ multiplex PCR; TCRdb's version includes in-frame clones alone and lacks a portion of them. The table includes fewer than 650,000 clones, around 80% detected once. Sequenced material: PBMCs. The source of these receptors is a woman in her thirties or forties in good health. Some clones in this sample may be carry-over from other donors' samples.

The V gene is TRBV4-1, the J gene TRBJ2-5, with TRBD2 identical over 10 bases. Germline values: CDR1 MGHRA, CDR2 YSYEKL. The CDR3 loop spans 14 amino acids. J was trimmed by 6 bases and V by 4 bases; bases with no gene match: 5. CDR3: CASSPGLAQKTQYF. CDR3 sequence (DNA): TGCGCCAGCAGCCCGGGACTAGCGCAGAAGACCCAGTACTTC.

This clone appeared a single time. This chain connects TRBV18 to TRBJ2-7; D call uncertain. V was pared by 0 bases and J by 2 bases, with 8 bases between. The CDR3 consists of 14 residues. Per the germline V gene, CDR1 is KGHSH and CDR2 is LQKENI. In DNA, the CDR3 is TGTGCCAGCTCACCACCGCGTGAACCCTACGAGCAGTACTTC. Its protein is CASSPPREPYEQYF.

The sample holds many counts of this clone. This rearrangement joins TRBV2 to TRBJ2-1; the D call may be TRBD1 or TRBD2 (7 bases each). This CDR3 spans 15 amino acids. In germline, CDR1 is SNHLY, CDR2 FYNNEI. Trimming removed 6 bases from V and 0 bases from J, with 12 bases in between. CDR3 coding DNA: TGTGCCAGCAGGCAGGGGGGGTCCTCCTACAATGAGCAGTTCTTC. Its translation: CASRQGGSSYNEQFF. Full variable domain (missing parts from reference TRBV2 and TRBJ2-1): EPEVTQTPSHQVTQMGQEVILRCVPISNHLYFYWYRQILGQKVEFLVSFYNNEISEKSEIFDDQFSVERPDGSNFTLKIRSTKLEDSAMYFCASRQGGSSYNEQFFGPGTRLTVL.

The chain couples TRBV5-1 to TRBJ2-1; no clear D gene. Germline CDR1 SGHRS, CDR2 YFSETQ. V gave up 6 bases and J gave up 2 bases, with 12 bases separating them. The CDR3 runs 14 residues. This CDR3 is CASTPGATYNEQFF. The CDR3 bases are TGCGCCAGCACTCCAGGCGCAACCTACAATGAGCAGTTCTTC.

The V and J genes are TRBV30 and TRBJ2-7; the match to TRBD1 covers 7 bases. CDR1 GTSNPN and CDR2 SVGIG come from the germline V gene (reference sequence). J lost 5 bases, V lost 3 bases, and 13 bases had no gene match. The CDR3 loop spans 15 amino acids. The chain's CDR3 is CAWRPAPGGWDEQYF. CDR3 DNA: TGTGCCTGGAGGCCGGCCCCAGGGGGTTGGGACGAGCAGTACTTC.

This clone was seen at least ten times. Other nucleotide sequences in the sample specify the same CDR3. The chain joins TRBV13 to TRBJ2-7, with TRBD2 identical over 12 bases. The CDR3 sequence is 15 residues long. The germline CDR1 and CDR2 sequences are PRHDT and FYEKMQ (reference sequence). Unmatched junction bases numbered 8, after V lost 5 bases and J lost 6 bases. The CDR3: CASSPRLAGELEQYF. For the CDR3, the DNA is TGTGCCAGCAGCCCCCGACTAGCGGGAGAACTCGAGCAGTACTTC. Drawing the rest from reference TRBV13 and TRBJ2-7, the complete variable domain is AAGVIQSPRHLIKEKRETATLKCYPIPRHDTVYWYQQGPGQDPQFLISFYEKMQSDKGSIPDRFSAQQFSDYHSELNMSSLELGDSALYFCASSPRLAGELEQYFGPGTRLTVT.

V is TRBV7-9 and J is TRBJ2-2; D gene uncertain. Germline V lookup: CDR1 SEHNR, CDR2 FQNEAQ (reference sequence). Trimming pared 0 bases from V and 7 bases from J, leaving 3 bases between. This CDR3 is built from 12 residues. The CDR3 loop is CASSLAFGELFF. The CDR3 nucleotides read TGTGCCAGCAGCTTAGCCTTCGGGGAGCTGTTTTTT.

V is TRBV27 and J is TRBJ2-1; 9 bases are a match to TRBD2. The CDR3 is 14 residues long. With V trimmed by 6 bases and J by 6 bases, 6 bases remained unmatched. The germline gives CDR1 MNHEY, CDR2 SMNVEV (reference sequence). CDR3 loop: CASRYLAGSNEQFF. The DNA for the CDR3 is TGTGCCAGCAGGTACCTAGCGGGAAGCAATGAGCAGTTCTTC.

The CDR3 DNA follows: TGTGCCATCAGAGAGACGGGCTACACCTTC. This sequence encodes CAIRETGYTF. The rearrangement uses TRBV10-3 and TRBJ1-2; no clear D. This CDR3 spans 10 amino acids. The V gene's germline CDR1 is ENHRY and CDR2 SYGVKD. V was pared by 6 bases and J by 8 bases, with 7 bases between.